Each of the 7 T cell receptor beta chains below was sequenced from the same sample in a study of blood T cell repertoires in COVID-19. Sequencing was performed with immunoSEQ multiplex PCR; in TCRdb, only in-frame clones are kept and a portion is missing. In the table there are under 150,000 clones, roughly 79% of which are singletons. What was sequenced was peripheral blood. The origin of the receptors is a man aged 65-85 years with active or convalescent COVID-19.

The gene calls are TRBV5-1 and TRBJ1-2; D is perhaps TRBD1 (6 bases). V was trimmed by 3 bases and J by 4 bases, leaving 19 bases between them. CDR3 length: 16 amino acids. Germline V gene sequence: CDR1 SGHRS, CDR2 YFSETQ. In DNA form, the CDR3 reads TGCGCCAGCAGCTCCAATCGTGGGGGGGGCGGCTATGGCTACACCTTC. It encodes CASSSNRGGGGYGYTF.

This chain links TRBV7-9 with TRBJ1-1; D gene uncertain. Trimming took off 3 bases at V and 5 bases at J, with 13 bases between the two ends. The CDR3 totals 14 residues. Germline CDR1 reads SEHNR; CDR2 reads FQNEAQ (reference sequence). The chain's CDR3 is CASSLRGGSTEAFF. The CDR3 nucleotides read TGTGCCAGCAGCTTGCGGGGAGGTTCGACTGAAGCTTTCTTT. Full variable domain (rest looked up from reference TRBV7-9 and TRBJ1-1): DTGVSQNPRHKITKRGQNVTFRCDPISEHNRLYWYRQTLGQGPEFLTYFQNEAQLEKSRLLSDRFSAERPKGSFSTLEIQRTEQGDSAMYLCASSLRGGSTEAFFGQGTRLTVV.

This sequence joins TRBV5-1 and TRBJ2-1; 9 nucleotides line up with TRBD2. This CDR3 spans 13 amino acids. J gave up 11 bases and V 0 bases, and 3 bases lay outside the gene matches. CDR1 is SGHRS, CDR2 YFSETQ, per germline. This CDR3 reads CASSLEAGGQQFF. In DNA, the CDR3 is TGCGCCAGCAGCTTGGAAGCGGGGGGCCAGCAGTTCTTC.

This sequence joins TRBV14 and TRBJ1-3, with D perhaps TRBD1 (6 bases). V lost 7 bases, J lost 3 bases, and 19 bases lay in between. Germline lookup yields CDR1 SGHDN and CDR2 FVKESK. CDR3 size: 16 residues. CDR3 bases: TGTGCCAGCACCAACAGCGCGGGGGCGCGTGGAAACACCATATATTTT. This sequence encodes CASTNSAGARGNTIYF.

The J gene is TRBJ2-1, the V gene TRBV4-1; 8 bases line up with TRBD1. Losses at the gene ends were 1 base for V and 0 bases for J; bases not matched to a gene: 17. The CDR3 totals 21 residues. Germline V CDR1 and CDR2: MGHRA, YSYEKL. CDR3 protein: CASSQGILGQGALGSYNEQFF. The CDR3 region has the DNA TGCGCCAGCAGCCAAGGTATCCTGGGGCAGGGGGCGCTTGGCTCCTACAATGAGCAGTTCTTC.

The rearrangement joins TRBV5-1 to TRBJ2-3, with D possibly TRBD2 on 6 matching bases. The CDR3 loop spans 13 amino acids. Trimming removed 4 bases from V and 3 bases from J, with 9 bases in between. Germline V gives CDR1 SGHRS, CDR2 YFSETQ. CDR3 DNA sequence: TGCGCCAGCAGCCGGGGGAAAACAGATACGCAGTATTTT. Residues: CASSRGKTDTQYF.

The chain combines TRBV7-2 with TRBJ2-5, with a possible D match to TRBD2 (7 bases). The CDR3 is 15 residues long. Germline values: CDR1 SGHTA, CDR2 FQGNSA. Trimming left V 2 bases short and J 2 bases short, with 12 bases between. This CDR3 reads CASSLSAGAQETQYF. CDR3 nucleotide sequence: TGTGCCAGCAGCTTATCCGCGGGGGCTCAAGAGACCCAGTACTTC.